This TCR beta chain was recorded in a study of T cell responses to AZD1222 COVID-19 vaccine. TCRdb's table, derived via immunoSEQ multiplex PCR, lists solely in-frame clones and lacks some. The sample contains 140,000 to 150,000 clones, about 91% of which appear only once. Material: peripheral blood, obtained on day 0 of AZD1222 vaccination. The origin of this receptor is an adult in good health.

CDR3 DNA: TGTGCCAGCTCACCCTCCATGGGGAATGAAAAACTGTTTTTT. Its protein is CASSPSMGNEKLFF. The V call is TRBV18, the J call TRBJ1-4; D unclear. The CDR3 contains 14 residues. Trimming removed 3 bases from V and 5 bases from J, with 10 bases in between. Germline V CDR1 and CDR2: KGHSH, LQKENI. Complete variable domain (other parts from reference TRBV18 and TRBJ1-4): NAGVMQNPRHLVRRRGQEARLRCSPMKGHSHVYWYRQLPEEGLKFMVYLQKENIIDESGMPKERFSAEFPKEGPSILRIQQVVRGDSAAYFCASSPSMGNEKLFFGSGTQLSVL.